This T cell receptor (beta chain) was identified in a study of T cells after yellow fever vaccination. TCRdb redid the calling of the 5' RACE reads with MiXCR, one entry per CDR3 protein. The table lists about 170,000 distinct CDR3 sequences, more than 9.5% of them singletons. This CDR3 is built from 13 residues. With 8 bases clipped from V and 5 bases from J, the junction kept 4 bases outside the gene matches. The rearrangement uses TRBV12-3 or TRBV12-4 and TRBJ1-5; 9 bases are a match to TRBD1. The sequence was collected from a man aged 18-30 years who received the YFV17D yellow fever vaccine. The sample consisted of CD8+ T cells sorted from PBMCs, taken 15 days after the yellow fever booster vaccination. CDR3 nucleotides: TGTGCCAGCGGGGGACAGGGCTATCAGCCCCAGCATTTT. It encodes CASGGQGYQPQHF.